The 2 T cell receptor beta chains reported below all come from one sample, sequenced in a study of Ad26.COV2.S vaccination and SARS-CoV-2 variants. Treatment denoted: over 15 received Ad26.COV2.S at low or high dose, single or two shots; 5 received placebo; per-sample allocation not given. Collection of samples fell on day 63 after the first vaccine or placebo injection. Sequencing was performed with immunoSEQ multiplex PCR; in TCRdb, only in-frame clones are kept and a portion is missing. The sample holds fewer than 600,000 clones, nearly 90% seen once. The specimen comprised peripheral blood, sampled in a trial of Ad26.COV2.S vaccine versus placebo. The receptor set was obtained from a person between 18 and 65 years old who received the Ad26.COV2.S COVID-19 vaccine or a placebo.

The sample holds a few counts of this clone. The V call is TRBV7-6, the J call TRBJ1-1, with 9 bases fitting TRBD1. Germline lookup yields CDR1 SGHVS and CDR2 FNYEAQ. Trimming removed 1 base from V and 2 bases from J; junction bases left unmatched: 2. The CDR3 loop spans 15 amino acids. The CDR3 DNA reads TGTGCCAGCAGCTTAGTGGACAGGGGCAACACTGAAGCTTTCTTT. Protein: CASSLVDRGNTEAFF.

The chain recombines TRBV7-6 with TRBJ2-3; D might be TRBD2 (5 bases). Germline CDR1 is SGHVS and CDR2 is FNYEAQ. Trimming cost V 5 bases and J 0 bases, with 9 bases left between them. CDR3 length: 14 amino acids. The CDR3 DNA reads as TGTGCCAGCAGCCCCCTAGCTAGCACAGATACGCAGTATTTT. Translated: CASSPLASTDTQYF.